This T cell receptor beta chain was found in a study of CD8 T cells in ankylosing spondylitis. The V and J ends lost 6 bases and 1 base respectively, with 11 bases between them. The germline gives CDR1 SNHLY, CDR2 FYNNEI. This CDR3 has 14 residues. TCRdb itself ran the 5' RACE reads through MiXCR, one entry per CDR3 protein. Of 250,000 to 300,000 distinct CDR3 sequences listed, 20% were seen once; the top ten hold under 8.5%. J is TRBJ2-3 and V is TRBV2, with D perhaps given as TRBD1 or TRBD2 (6 bases each). What was sequenced was blood, either unsorted or a sorted T cell fraction (not recorded which). The receptor was derived from a male donor with ankylosing spondylitis or in good health (not recorded which). CDR3 DNA: TGTGCCAGCAGCGGGGGCGGTGGCACAGATACGCAGTATTTT. It yields the protein CASSGGGGTDTQYF.